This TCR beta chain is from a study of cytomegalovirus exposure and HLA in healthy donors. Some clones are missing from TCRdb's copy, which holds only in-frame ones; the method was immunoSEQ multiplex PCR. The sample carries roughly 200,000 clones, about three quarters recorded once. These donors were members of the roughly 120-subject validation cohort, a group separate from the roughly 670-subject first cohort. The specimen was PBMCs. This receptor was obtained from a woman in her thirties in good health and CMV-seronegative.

The CDR3 here is CASSVNVATEAFF. For the CDR3, the DNA is TGTGCCAGCAGTGTTAATGTGGCCACTGAAGCTTTCTTT. V is TRBV2 and J is TRBJ1-1, with D unresolved. The CDR3 spans 13 residues. V was trimmed by 4 bases and J by 4 bases, leaving 10 bases between them. Germline V gene sequence: CDR1 SNHLY, CDR2 FYNNEI.